Sequencing of this TCR beta chain was carried out in a study of a mutant IDH1 vaccine in newly diagnosed glioma. Across the whole study: Most had both radiotherapy and temozolomide beforehand; others had only one. Study observations and caveats: Pseudoprogression seemed unrelated to changes in top peripheral T cell clonotypes.

Per germline, CDR1 SGHAT and CDR2 FQDESV (reference sequence). CDR3 size: 15 residues. The V segment lost 5 bases and the J segment 3 bases; nucleotides outside the gene matches: 5. Comments on this clone: What it binds is unknown.

The data were produced by immunoSEQ multiplex PCR, yet TCRdb's version contains in-frame clones alone and is incomplete. The table records tens of thousands of clones, about 80% of them present only once. Time point reported: baseline, week 1 (first vaccination visit). As for treatment: pre-vaccination baseline after standard-of-care therapy. This sequence was found in a woman aged 35 to 49 with glioma. This rearrangement joins TRBV11-1 to TRBJ2-7, with 12 bases fitting TRBD2. The sequences come from PBMCs, collected from a glioma patient treated with radiotherapy, temozolomide or both. The CDR3 bases are TGTGCCAGCAGCCAGACTAGCGGGGGTCTCTACGAGCAGTACTTC. As protein: CASSQTSGGLYEQYF.